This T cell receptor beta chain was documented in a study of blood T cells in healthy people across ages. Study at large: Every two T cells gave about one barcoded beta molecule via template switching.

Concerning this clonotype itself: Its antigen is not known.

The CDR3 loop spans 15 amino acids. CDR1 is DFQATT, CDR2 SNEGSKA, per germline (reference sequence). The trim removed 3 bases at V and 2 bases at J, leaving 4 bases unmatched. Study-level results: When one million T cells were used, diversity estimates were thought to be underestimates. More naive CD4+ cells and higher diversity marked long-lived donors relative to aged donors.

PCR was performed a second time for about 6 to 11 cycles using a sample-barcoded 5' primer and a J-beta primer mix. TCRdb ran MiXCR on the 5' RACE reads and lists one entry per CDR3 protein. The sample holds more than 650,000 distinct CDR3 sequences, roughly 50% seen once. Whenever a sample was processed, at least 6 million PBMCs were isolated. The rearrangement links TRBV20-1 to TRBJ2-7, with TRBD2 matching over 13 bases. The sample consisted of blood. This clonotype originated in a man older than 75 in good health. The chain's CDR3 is CSARTGLAGPYEQYF. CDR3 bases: TGCAGTGCTAGGACGGGACTAGCGGGGCCCTACGAGCAGTACTTC.